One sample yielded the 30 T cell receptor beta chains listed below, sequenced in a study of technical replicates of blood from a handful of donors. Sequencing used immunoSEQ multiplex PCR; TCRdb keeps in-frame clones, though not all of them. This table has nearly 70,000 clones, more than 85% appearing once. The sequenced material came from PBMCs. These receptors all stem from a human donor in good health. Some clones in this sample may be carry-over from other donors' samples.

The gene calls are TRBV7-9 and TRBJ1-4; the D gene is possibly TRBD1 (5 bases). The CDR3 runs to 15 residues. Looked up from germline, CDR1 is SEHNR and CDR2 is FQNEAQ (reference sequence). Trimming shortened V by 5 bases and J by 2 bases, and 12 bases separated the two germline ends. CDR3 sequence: CASSTSDSTNEKLFF. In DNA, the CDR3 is TGTGCCAGCAGCACCTCCGACAGCACTAATGAAAAACTGTTTTTT.

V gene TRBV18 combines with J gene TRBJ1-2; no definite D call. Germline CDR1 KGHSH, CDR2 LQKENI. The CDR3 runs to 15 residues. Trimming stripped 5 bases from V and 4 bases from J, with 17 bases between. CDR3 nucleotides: TGTGCCAGCTCAAGAGACTCCCAGCCGGTCTATGGCTACACCTTC. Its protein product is CASSRDSQPVYGYTF. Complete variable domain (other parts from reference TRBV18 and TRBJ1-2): NAGVMQNPRHLVRRRGQEARLRCSPMKGHSHVYWYRQLPEEGLKFMVYLQKENIIDESGMPKERFSAEFPKEGPSILRIQQVVRGDSAAYFCASSRDSQPVYGYTFGSGTRLTVV.

CDR3 bases: TGCGCCAGCAGCCCAACCACTACTGACGGAAGTGAGCAGTACTTC. It encodes CASSPTTTDGSEQYF. The chain carries TRBV5-1 and TRBJ2-7; D gene ambiguous. The germline V gene encodes CDR1 SGHRS and CDR2 YFSETQ. V was shortened by 4 bases and J by 7 bases, with 21 bases between the two germline ends. CDR3 size: 15 residues.

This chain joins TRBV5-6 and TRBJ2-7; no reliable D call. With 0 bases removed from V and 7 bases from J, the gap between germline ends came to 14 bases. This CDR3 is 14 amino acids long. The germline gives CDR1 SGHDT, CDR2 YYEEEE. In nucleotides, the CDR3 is TGTGCCAGCAGCTTGGATTCTACAGCCGTAGAGCAGTACTTC. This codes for CASSLDSTAVEQYF.

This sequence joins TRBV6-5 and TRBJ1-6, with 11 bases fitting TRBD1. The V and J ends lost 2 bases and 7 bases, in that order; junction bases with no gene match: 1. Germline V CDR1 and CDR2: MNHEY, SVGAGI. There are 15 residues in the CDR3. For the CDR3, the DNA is TGTGCCAGCAGTTACGGGACAGGGGGAAATTCACCCCTCCACTTT. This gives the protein CASSYGTGGNSPLHF.

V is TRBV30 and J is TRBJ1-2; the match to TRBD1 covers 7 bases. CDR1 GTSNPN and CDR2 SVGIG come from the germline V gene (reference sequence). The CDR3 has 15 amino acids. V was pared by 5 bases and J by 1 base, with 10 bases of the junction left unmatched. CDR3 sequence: CAWSRDSSLNYGYTF. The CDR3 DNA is TGTGCCTGGTCCCGGGACAGTTCCCTTAACTATGGCTACACCTTC.

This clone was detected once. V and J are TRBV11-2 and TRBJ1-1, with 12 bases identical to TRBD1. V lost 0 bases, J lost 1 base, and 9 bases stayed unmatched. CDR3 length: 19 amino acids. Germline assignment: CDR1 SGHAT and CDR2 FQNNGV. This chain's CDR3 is CASSLDNRGQGAKNTEAFF. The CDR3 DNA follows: TGTGCCAGCAGCTTAGATAACCGGGGACAGGGGGCTAAGAACACTGAAGCTTTCTTT.

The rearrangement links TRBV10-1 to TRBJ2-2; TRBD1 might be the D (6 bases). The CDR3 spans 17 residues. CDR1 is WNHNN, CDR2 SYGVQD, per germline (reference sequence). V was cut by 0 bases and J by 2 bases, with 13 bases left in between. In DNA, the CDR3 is TGCGCCAGCAGTGAGTCCTATCTGGACAGAAACACCGGGGAGCTGTTTTTT. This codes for CASSESYLDRNTGELFF.

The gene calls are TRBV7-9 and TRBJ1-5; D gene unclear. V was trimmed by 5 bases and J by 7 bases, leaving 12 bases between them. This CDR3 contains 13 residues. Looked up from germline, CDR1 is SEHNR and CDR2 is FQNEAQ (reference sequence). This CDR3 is CASSPRGGQPQHF. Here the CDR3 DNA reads TGTGCCAGCAGCCCTCGGGGAGGACAGCCCCAGCATTTT.

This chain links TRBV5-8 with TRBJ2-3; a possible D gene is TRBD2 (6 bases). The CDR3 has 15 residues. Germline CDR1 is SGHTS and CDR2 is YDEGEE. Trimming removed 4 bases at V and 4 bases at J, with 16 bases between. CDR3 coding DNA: TGTGCCAGCAGCGACCTACCATCGGGGGCAGATACGCAGTATTTT. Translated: CASSDLPSGADTQYF.

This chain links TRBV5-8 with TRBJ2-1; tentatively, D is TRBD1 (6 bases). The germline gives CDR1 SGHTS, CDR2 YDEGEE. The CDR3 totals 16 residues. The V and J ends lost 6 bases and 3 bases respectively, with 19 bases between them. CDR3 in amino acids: CASMKQGNRFYNEQFF. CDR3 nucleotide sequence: TGTGCCAGCATGAAACAGGGAAATCGTTTCTACAATGAGCAGTTCTTC.

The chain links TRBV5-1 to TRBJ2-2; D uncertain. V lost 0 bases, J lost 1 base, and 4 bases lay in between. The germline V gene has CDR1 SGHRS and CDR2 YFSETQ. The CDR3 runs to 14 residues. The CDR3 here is CASSLVGNTGELFF. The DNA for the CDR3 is TGCGCCAGCAGCTTGGTCGGGAACACCGGGGAGCTGTTTTTT.

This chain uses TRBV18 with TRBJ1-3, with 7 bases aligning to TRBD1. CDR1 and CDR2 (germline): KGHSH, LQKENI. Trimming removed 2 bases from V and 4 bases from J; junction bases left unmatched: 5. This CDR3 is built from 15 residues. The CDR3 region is CASSPNQDRGNTIYF. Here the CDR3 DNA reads TGTGCCAGCTCACCAAACCAGGACAGGGGAAACACCATATATTTT.

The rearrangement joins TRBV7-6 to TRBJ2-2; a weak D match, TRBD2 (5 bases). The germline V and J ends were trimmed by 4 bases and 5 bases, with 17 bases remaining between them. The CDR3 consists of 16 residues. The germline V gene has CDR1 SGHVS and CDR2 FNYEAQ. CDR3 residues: CASSSLTRVGTGELFF. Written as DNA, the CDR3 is TGTGCCAGCAGCTCCCTGACGAGGGTGGGGACCGGGGAGCTGTTTTTT.

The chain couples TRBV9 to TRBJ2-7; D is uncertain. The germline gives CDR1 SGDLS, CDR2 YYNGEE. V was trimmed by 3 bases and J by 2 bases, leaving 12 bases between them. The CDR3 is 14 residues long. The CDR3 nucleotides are TGTGCCAGCAGCGCTGAGTCACCACCCTACGAGCAGTACTTC. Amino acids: CASSAESPPYEQYF. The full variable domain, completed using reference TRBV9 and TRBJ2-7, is DSGVTQTPKHLITATGQRVTLRCSPRSGDLSVYWYQQSLDQGLQFLIQYYNGEERAKGNILERFSAQQFPDLHSELNLSSLELGDSALYFCASSAESPPYEQYFGPGTRLTVT.

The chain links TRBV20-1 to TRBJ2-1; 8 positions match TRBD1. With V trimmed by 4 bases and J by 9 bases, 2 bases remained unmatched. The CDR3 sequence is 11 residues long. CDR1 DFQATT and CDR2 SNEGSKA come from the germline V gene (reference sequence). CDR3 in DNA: TGCAGTGCTACGGACAGGGTTGAGCAGTTCTTC. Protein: CSATDRVEQFF.

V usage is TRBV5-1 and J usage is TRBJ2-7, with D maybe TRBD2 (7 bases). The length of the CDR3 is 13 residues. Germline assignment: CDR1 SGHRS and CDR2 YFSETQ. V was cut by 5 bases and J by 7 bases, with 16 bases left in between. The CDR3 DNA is TGCGCCAGCAGTTGGAGGGGGGGGGATGAGCAGTACTTC. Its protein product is CASSWRGGDEQYF.

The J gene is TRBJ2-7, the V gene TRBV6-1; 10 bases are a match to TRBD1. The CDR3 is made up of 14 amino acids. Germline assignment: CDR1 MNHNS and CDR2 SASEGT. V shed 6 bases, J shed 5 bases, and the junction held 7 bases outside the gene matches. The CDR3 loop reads CASSLPGQGHEQYF. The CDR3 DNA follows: TGTGCCAGCAGCTTACCGGGACAGGGGCACGAGCAGTACTTC.

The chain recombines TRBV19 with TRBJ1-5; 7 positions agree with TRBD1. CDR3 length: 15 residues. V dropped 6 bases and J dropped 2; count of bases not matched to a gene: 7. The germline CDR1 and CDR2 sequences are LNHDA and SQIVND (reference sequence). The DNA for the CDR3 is TGTGCCAGTAGCCTCGACAGGGAACGCAATCAGCCCCAGCATTTT. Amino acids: CASSLDRERNQPQHF.

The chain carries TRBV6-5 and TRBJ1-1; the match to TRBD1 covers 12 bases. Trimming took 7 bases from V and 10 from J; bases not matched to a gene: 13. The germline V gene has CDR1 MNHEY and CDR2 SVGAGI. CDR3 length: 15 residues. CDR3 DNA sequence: TGTGCCAGCACCATGTCCGGGACAGGGGGCGTTGGAGCTTTCTTT. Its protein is CASTMSGTGGVGAFF.

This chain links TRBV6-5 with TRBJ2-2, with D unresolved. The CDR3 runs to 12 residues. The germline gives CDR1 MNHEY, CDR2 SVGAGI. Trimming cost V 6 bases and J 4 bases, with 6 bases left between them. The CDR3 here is CASSPFTGELFF. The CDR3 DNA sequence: TGTGCCAGCAGCCCATTCACCGGGGAGCTGTTTTTT.

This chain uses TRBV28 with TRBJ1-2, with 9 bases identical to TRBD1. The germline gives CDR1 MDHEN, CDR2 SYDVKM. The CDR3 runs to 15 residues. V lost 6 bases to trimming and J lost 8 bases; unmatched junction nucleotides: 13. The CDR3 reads CASRESKQGADGYTF. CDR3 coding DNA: TGTGCCAGCAGGGAGTCGAAACAGGGGGCGGACGGCTACACCTTC.

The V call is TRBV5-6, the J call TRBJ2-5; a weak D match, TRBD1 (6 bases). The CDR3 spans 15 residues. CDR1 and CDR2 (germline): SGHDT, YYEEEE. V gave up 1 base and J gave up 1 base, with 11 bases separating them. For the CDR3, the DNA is TGTGCCAGCAGCTTGCCTCGGACAGCCCAAGAGACCCAGTACTTC. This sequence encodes CASSLPRTAQETQYF. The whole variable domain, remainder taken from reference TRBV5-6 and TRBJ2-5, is DAGVTQSPTHLIKTRGQQVTLRCSPKSGHDTVSWYQQALGQGPQFIFQYYEEEERQRGNFPDRFSGHQFPNYSSELNVNALLLGDSALYLCASSLPRTAQETQYFGPGTRLLVL.

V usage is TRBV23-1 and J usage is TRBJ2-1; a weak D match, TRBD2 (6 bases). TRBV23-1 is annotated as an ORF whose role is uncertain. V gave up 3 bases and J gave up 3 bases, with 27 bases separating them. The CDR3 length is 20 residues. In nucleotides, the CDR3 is TGCGCCAGCAGTCATACCATTCCAGCGGCGGGATGGTTCAGCTACAATGAGCAGTTCTTC. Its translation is CASSHTIPAAGWFSYNEQFF.

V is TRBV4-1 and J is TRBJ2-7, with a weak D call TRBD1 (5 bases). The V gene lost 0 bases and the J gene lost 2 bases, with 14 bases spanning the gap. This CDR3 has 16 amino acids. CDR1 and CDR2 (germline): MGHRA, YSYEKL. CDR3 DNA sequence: TGCGCCAGCAGCCAAGAGCCCAGGGTCCTTACCTACGAGCAGTACTTC. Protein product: CASSQEPRVLTYEQYF.

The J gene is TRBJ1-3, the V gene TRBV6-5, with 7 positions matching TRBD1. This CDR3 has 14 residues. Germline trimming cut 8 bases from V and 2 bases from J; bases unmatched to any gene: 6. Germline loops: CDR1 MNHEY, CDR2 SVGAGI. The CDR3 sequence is CASGRDSAGNTIYF. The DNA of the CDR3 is TGTGCCAGCGGCCGGGACAGTGCTGGAAACACCATATATTTT.

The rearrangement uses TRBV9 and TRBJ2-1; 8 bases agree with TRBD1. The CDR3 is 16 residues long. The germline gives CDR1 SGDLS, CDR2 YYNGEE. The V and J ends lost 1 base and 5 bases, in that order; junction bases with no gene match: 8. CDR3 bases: TGTGCCAGCAGCGTAAGGGCAGGGGGCGCCAACAATGAGCAGTTCTTC. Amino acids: CASSVRAGGANNEQFF. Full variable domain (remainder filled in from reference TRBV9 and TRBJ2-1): DSGVTQTPKHLITATGQRVTLRCSPRSGDLSVYWYQQSLDQGLQFLIQYYNGEERAKGNILERFSAQQFPDLHSELNLSSLELGDSALYFCASSVRAGGANNEQFFGPGTRLTVL.

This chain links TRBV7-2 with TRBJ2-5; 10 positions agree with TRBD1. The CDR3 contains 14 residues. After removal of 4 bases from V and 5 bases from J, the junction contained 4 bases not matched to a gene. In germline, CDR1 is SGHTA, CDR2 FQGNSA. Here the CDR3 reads CASSSDRGPETQYF. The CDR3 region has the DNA TGTGCCAGCAGCTCCGACAGGGGGCCGGAGACCCAGTACTTC.

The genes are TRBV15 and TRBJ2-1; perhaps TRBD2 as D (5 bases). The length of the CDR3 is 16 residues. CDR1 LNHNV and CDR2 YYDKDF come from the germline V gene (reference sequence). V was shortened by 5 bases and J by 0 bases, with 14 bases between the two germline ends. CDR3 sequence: CATSGFGESSYNEQFF. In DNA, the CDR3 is TGTGCCACCAGCGGATTCGGGGAGAGCTCCTACAATGAGCAGTTCTTC.

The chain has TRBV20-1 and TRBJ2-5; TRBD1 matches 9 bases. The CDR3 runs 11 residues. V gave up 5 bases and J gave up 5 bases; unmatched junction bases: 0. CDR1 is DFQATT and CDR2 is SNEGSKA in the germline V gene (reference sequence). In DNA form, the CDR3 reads TGCAGTGCTGACAGGGGGGAGACCCAGTACTTC. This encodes CSADRGETQYF.